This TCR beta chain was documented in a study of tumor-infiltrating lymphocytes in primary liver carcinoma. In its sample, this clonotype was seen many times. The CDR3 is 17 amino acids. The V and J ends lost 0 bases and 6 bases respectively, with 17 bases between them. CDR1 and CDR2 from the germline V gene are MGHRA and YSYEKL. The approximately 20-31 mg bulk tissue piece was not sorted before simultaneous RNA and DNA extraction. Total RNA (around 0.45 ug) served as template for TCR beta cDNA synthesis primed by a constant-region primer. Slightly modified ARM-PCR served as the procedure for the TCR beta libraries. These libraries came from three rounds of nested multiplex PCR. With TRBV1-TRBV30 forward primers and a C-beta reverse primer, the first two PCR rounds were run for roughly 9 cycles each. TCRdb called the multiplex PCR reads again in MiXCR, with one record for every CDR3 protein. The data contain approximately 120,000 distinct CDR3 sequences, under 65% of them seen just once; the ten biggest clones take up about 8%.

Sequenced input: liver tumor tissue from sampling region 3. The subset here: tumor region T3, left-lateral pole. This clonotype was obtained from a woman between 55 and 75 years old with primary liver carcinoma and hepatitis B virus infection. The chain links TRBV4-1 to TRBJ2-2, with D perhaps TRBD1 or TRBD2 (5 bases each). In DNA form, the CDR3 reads TGCGCCAGCAGCCAAGATCATCCAAGGGACCCTCCCGGGGAGCTGTTTTTT. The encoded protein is CASSQDHPRDPPGELFF.